This T cell receptor beta chain is drawn from a study of T cells expressing NK-cell markers. CDR3 length: 15 amino acids. CDR1 and CDR2 (germline): MNHEY, SMNVEV (reference sequence). A note on this clonotype: Its antigen is not identified.

Study-wide results and caveats: Clarity on HCMV specificity was lacking for the expanded NKG2C+ T cell clones.

TCRdb reanalyzed the 5' RACE reads and collapses them to one entry per CDR3 protein, without DNA. The table lists fewer than 550,000 distinct CDR3 sequences, with more than 1.4% in the top ten. The sample consisted of blood T cells: a sorted CD56 or NKG2C T cell subset, CD4+ or CD8+ T cells, or bulk PBMC T cells (not recorded which). The chain carries TRBV27 and TRBJ1-4; TCRdb indicates TRBD1, and absent DNA this call remains unverified. This TCR came from a woman aged 45-65 years in good health. The CDR3 loop is CASSFDRASNEKLFF.